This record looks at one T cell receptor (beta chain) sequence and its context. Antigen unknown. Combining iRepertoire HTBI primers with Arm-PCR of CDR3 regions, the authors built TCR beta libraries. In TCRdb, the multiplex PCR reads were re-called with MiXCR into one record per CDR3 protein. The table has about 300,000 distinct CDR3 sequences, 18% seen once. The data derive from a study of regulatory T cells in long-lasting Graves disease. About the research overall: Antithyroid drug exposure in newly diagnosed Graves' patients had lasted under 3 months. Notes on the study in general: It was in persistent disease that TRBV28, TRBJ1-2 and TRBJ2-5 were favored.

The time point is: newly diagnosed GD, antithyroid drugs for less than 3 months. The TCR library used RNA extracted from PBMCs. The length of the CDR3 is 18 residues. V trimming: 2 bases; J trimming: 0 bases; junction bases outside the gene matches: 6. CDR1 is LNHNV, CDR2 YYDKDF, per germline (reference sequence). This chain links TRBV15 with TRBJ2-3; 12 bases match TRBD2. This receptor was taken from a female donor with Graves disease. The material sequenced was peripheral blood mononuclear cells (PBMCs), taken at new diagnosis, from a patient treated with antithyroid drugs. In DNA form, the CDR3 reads TGTGCCACCAGCAGACCGACTAGCGGGGGAATTAGCACAGATACGCAGTATTTT. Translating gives CATSRPTSGGISTDTQYF.